The 31 T cell receptor beta chains below come from one sample, sequenced in a study of vaccination effects on CD4 cells after COVID-19. These receptors are not linked to any known antigen. Sequencing used immunoSEQ multiplex PCR; TCRdb keeps in-frame clones, though not all of them. This sample has approximately 74,000 clones, with 65% to 75% found just once. Before sequencing, viral peptide pools were used by the ViraFEST assay to expand antigen-specific CD4+ T cells. With more than 9 days of culture completed, CD4+ T cells were isolated. Vaccine recipients had no previous SARS-CoV-2 infection; their nucleocapsid antibodies were negative. The sample consisted of CD4+ T cells from PBMCs cultured with HCoV-NL63 spike peptides, taken before COVID-19 vaccination. These TCRs come from a human donor who received a COVID-19 vaccine.

Only a few counts were recorded for this clone. CDR3 loop: CASSPNNGADGYTF. CDR3 in DNA: TGTGCCAGCTCACCGAATAATGGGGCGGACGGCTACACCTTC. This chain connects TRBV18 to TRBJ1-2; tentatively, D is TRBD1 (5 bases). CDR3 length: 14 amino acids. V was clipped by 3 bases and J by 8 bases, with 16 bases between them. CDR1 KGHSH and CDR2 LQKENI come from the germline V gene.

The chain combines TRBV3-1 (or the pseudogene TRBV3-2) with TRBJ2-2; unclear D gene. This CDR3 is 14 amino acids long. Germline V gives CDR1 LGHDT, CDR2 YNNKEL (reference sequence). V was clipped by 5 bases and J by 0 bases, with 7 bases between them. This chain's CDR3 is CASSAQTNTGELFF. In nucleotides, the CDR3 is TGTGCCAGCAGCGCCCAGACGAACACCGGGGAGCTGTTTTTT.

Details on this clone: The sample carries other DNA sequences with the same CDR3. CDR3 amino acids: CASSPGSQETQYF. The CDR3 nucleotides are TGTGCCAGCTCACCAGGCTCCCAAGAGACCCAGTACTTC. V and J are TRBV18 and TRBJ2-5; D gene ambiguous. This CDR3 region has 13 residues. Germline assignment: CDR1 KGHSH and CDR2 LQKENI. The V and J ends lost 2 bases and 1 base respectively, with 5 bases between them.

This clone showed up just a few times. V is TRBV13 and J is TRBJ2-3, with 7 nucleotides matching TRBD1. CDR1 is PRHDT, CDR2 FYEKMQ, per germline (reference sequence). The CDR3 contains 16 residues. V lost 3 bases, J lost 2 bases, and 8 bases stayed unmatched. The CDR3 DNA follows: TGTGCCAGCAGCTTCCCCAGGGGGTCGGTCACAGATACGCAGTATTTT. As protein: CASSFPRGSVTDTQYF.

This clone was detected once. The chain couples TRBV15 to TRBJ2-1; a possible D gene is TRBD2 (5 bases). Germline V gene data show CDR1 as LNHNV and CDR2 as YYDKDF (reference sequence). The V gene lost 8 bases and the J gene lost 4 bases, with 15 bases spanning the gap. The CDR3 sequence is 14 residues long. In DNA form, the CDR3 reads TGTGCCACCCCCGGACTTCTGGAATACAATGAGCAGTTCTTC. This translates into CATPGLLEYNEQFF.

This chain uses TRBV6-2 or TRBV6-3 with TRBJ2-7; no firm D call. Germline CDR1 reads MNHEY; CDR2 reads SVGEGT. CDR3 length: 13 residues. The ends were cut back, 2 bases at V and 2 bases at J, with 7 bases in the middle. The CDR3 DNA reads as TGTGCCAGCAGTTACGGCCATCCCTACGAGCAGTACGTC. Residues: CASSYGHPYEQYV.

The V and J genes are TRBV10-3 and TRBJ2-7; the D is unclear. V gave up 0 bases and J gave up 1 base, with 1 base separating them. Germline CDR1 reads ENHRY; CDR2 reads SYGVKD. The CDR3 runs 12 residues. CDR3 sequence (DNA): TGTGCCATCAGTGAGTCGTCCTACGAGCAGTACGTC. Translation gives CAISESSYEQYV.

V and J are TRBV29-1 and TRBJ1-2; D remains ambiguous. Per the germline V gene, CDR1 is SQVTM and CDR2 is ANQGSEA. Trimming pared 4 bases from V and 6 bases from J, leaving 9 bases between. The CDR3 length is 11 residues. The CDR3 bases are TGCAGCGTTGCGCCGGACGATGGCTACACCTTC. Protein sequence: CSVAPDDGYTF.

This chain links TRBV7-8 with TRBJ1-5; D is possibly TRBD1 (6 bases). Per the germline V gene, CDR1 is SGHVS and CDR2 is FQNEAQ. This CDR3 is 17 amino acids long. V lost 5 bases, J lost 0 bases, and 17 bases lay in between. The CDR3 protein is CASSISGVPASNQPQHF. The CDR3 nucleotides are TGTGCCAGCAGCATCTCAGGGGTTCCCGCTAGCAATCAGCCCCAGCATTTT.

This chain connects TRBV12-3 or TRBV12-4 to TRBJ2-2; D gene ambiguous. The CDR3 loop spans 11 amino acids. The V end lost 5 bases, the J end lost 7 bases, and 5 bases lay between the germline ends. DNA of the CDR3: TGTGCCAGCAGTGCGCACGGGGAGCTGTTTTTT. Its translation: CASSAHGELFF.

J is TRBJ1-2 and V is TRBV2, with D unresolved. The CDR3 runs 15 residues. V was clipped by 1 base and J by 1 base, with 10 bases between them. Germline CDR1 is SNHLY and CDR2 is FYNNEI. The CDR3 loop reads CASSEDRPSNYGYTF. The DNA for the CDR3 is TGTGCCAGCAGTGAAGATCGTCCCAGTAACTATGGCTACACCTTC.

This rearrangement joins TRBV19 to TRBJ1-3; D not certain. Germline lookup yields CDR1 LNHDA and CDR2 SQIVND (reference sequence). The V end lost 6 bases, the J end lost 4 bases, and 19 bases lay between the germline ends. The CDR3 spans 16 residues. The CDR3 DNA follows: TGTGCCAGTAGCCGCCTTGAGGCCTATGGAGGAAACACCATATATTTT. Residues: CASSRLEAYGGNTIYF. Together with reference TRBV19 and TRBJ1-3, the CDR3 gives the full variable domain: DGGITQSPKYLFRKEGQNVTLSCEQNLNHDAMYWYRQDPGQGLRLIYYSQIVNDFQKGDIAEGYSVSREKKESFPLTVTSAQKNPTAFYLCASSRLEAYGGNTIYFGEGSWLTVV.

This clone occurred a few times. The V gene is TRBV7-2, the J gene TRBJ2-1; D is possibly TRBD2 (5 bases). V was shortened by 2 bases and J by 0 bases, with 17 bases between the two germline ends. Germline assignment: CDR1 SGHTA and CDR2 FQGNSA. This CDR3 is built from 18 residues. CDR3 in DNA: TGTGCCAGCAGCTTAACCCCCGCGACTATAAGCTCCTACAATGAGCAGTTCTTC. This gives the protein CASSLTPATISSYNEQFF. Filled out from reference TRBV7-2 and TRBJ2-1, the complete variable domain reads GAGVSQSPSNKVTEKGKDVELRCDPISGHTALYWYRQSLGQGLEFLIYFQGNSAPDKSGLPSDRFSAERTGGSVSTLTIQRTQQEDSAVYLCASSLTPATISSYNEQFFGPGTRLTVL.

The chain recombines TRBV18 with TRBJ2-2; tentatively, D is TRBD1 (6 bases). V lost 2 bases to trimming and J lost 4 bases, with 11 bases between them. There are 15 residues in the CDR3. CDR1 and CDR2 (germline): KGHSH, LQKENI. For the CDR3, the DNA is TGTGCCAGCTCACCAAGACAGGAAATCACCGGGGAGCTGTTTTTT. Encoded protein: CASSPRQEITGELFF.

V usage is TRBV5-8 and J usage is TRBJ2-3, with D maybe TRBD1 (5 bases). The CDR3 is made up of 17 amino acids. The germline V gene encodes CDR1 SGHTS and CDR2 YDEGEE. Trimming pared 7 bases from V and 0 bases from J, leaving 21 bases between. As DNA, the CDR3 is TGTGCCAGCCCTAAAGATCCAGGGTACTCTAGCACAGATACGCAGTATTTT. The encoded protein is CASPKDPGYSSTDTQYF.

The V and J genes are TRBV6-5 and TRBJ2-4, with D perhaps TRBD1 (5 bases). The CDR3 is 15 amino acids. V was shortened by 6 bases and J by 0 bases, with 12 bases between the two germline ends. Germline V lookup: CDR1 MNHEY, CDR2 SVGAGI. The CDR3 is CASRWNRLAKNIQYF. For the CDR3, the DNA is TGTGCCAGCAGGTGGAACAGGCTAGCCAAAAACATTCAGTACTTC.

The rearrangement links TRBV6-2 or TRBV6-3 to TRBJ1-6, with D perhaps TRBD1 (6 bases). Germline assignment: CDR1 MNHEY and CDR2 SVGEGT. This CDR3 spans 14 amino acids. V lost 4 bases, J lost 7 bases, and 11 bases lay in between. This chain's CDR3 is CASSWGQGNSPLHF. DNA of the CDR3: TGTGCCAGCAGTTGGGGACAAGGGAATTCACCCCTCCACTTT.

The chain combines TRBV30 with TRBJ2-5; D is unresolved. The ends were cut back, 1 base at V and 5 bases at J, with 14 bases in the middle. The germline gives CDR1 GTSNPN, CDR2 SVGIG (reference sequence). The length of the CDR3 is 14 residues. This chain's CDR3 is CAWSEVRGRETQYF. The CDR3, as DNA: TGTGCCTGGAGTGAGGTTCGCGGACGGGAGACCCAGTACTTC.

This rearrangement joins TRBV19 to TRBJ1-1; maybe TRBD1 (5 bases). Germline CDR1 and CDR2: LNHDA and SQIVND (reference sequence). Trimming took off 7 bases at V and 2 bases at J, with 17 bases between the two ends. The length of the CDR3 is 15 residues. CDR3 region: CASTFTARANTEAFF. For the CDR3, the DNA is TGTGCCAGTACCTTCACGGCCAGGGCCAACACTGAAGCTTTCTTT. Based on the CDR3 plus reference TRBV19 and TRBJ1-1, the full variable domain is DGGITQSPKYLFRKEGQNVTLSCEQNLNHDAMYWYRQDPGQGLRLIYYSQIVNDFQKGDIAEGYSVSREKKESFPLTVTSAQKNPTAFYLCASTFTARANTEAFFGQGTRLTVV.

This chain joins TRBV12-5 and TRBJ2-1; 8 positions match TRBD2. Germline CDR1 reads LGHNT; CDR2 reads FRNRAP. The CDR3 is made up of 17 amino acids. With 3 bases clipped from V and 2 bases from J, the junction kept 9 bases outside the gene matches. The CDR3 reads CASGLVTGLVAYNEQFF. CDR3 DNA sequence: TGTGCTAGTGGTTTAGTTACGGGACTAGTGGCCTACAATGAGCAGTTCTTC.

The chain has TRBV6-1 and TRBJ1-1; D uncertain. Between the trimmed V and J ends, which lost 3 bases and 5 bases, there was a span of 19 bases. Germline V gene data show CDR1 as MNHNS and CDR2 as SASEGT. This CDR3 spans 16 amino acids. The CDR3 loop is CASSDARFGYITEAFF. The CDR3, as DNA: TGTGCCAGCAGTGATGCCAGGTTCGGCTATATTACTGAAGCTTTCTTT.

V gene TRBV10-3 combines with J gene TRBJ1-1; no clear D gene. V was clipped by 7 bases and J by 0 bases, with 9 bases between them. The germline V gene has CDR1 ENHRY and CDR2 SYGVKD. This CDR3 comprises 13 residues. The CDR3: CAITDGVNTEAFF. CDR3 DNA sequence: TGTGCCATCACCGACGGAGTGAACACTGAAGCTTTCTTT.

The genes are TRBV29-1 and TRBJ2-5; 7 bases are shared with TRBD1. V lost 6 bases, J lost 2 bases, and 3 bases stayed unmatched. CDR3 length equals 12 residues. CDR1 is SQVTM and CDR2 is ANQGSEA in the germline V gene. Written as DNA, the CDR3 is TGCAGCGTCGAGGGACAGCAAGAGACCCAGTACTTC. It codes for CSVEGQQETQYF.

The gene calls are TRBV7-2 and TRBJ1-5; no clear D gene. Between the trimmed V and J ends, which lost 5 bases and 3 bases, there was a span of 14 bases. The CDR3 is 15 residues long. Germline values: CDR1 SGHTA, CDR2 FQGNSA. CDR3 sequence (DNA): TGTGCCAGCAGCCCCCGGGCAGGACTCAATCAGCCCCAGCATTTT. This sequence encodes CASSPRAGLNQPQHF.

The J gene is TRBJ2-2, the V gene TRBV12-5; tentatively, D is TRBD2 (6 bases). The CDR3 runs 15 residues. Trimming pared 6 bases from V and 7 bases from J, leaving 18 bases between. Looked up from germline, CDR1 is LGHNT and CDR2 is FRNRAP. CDR3 protein: CASGATRAPGGELFF. CDR3 bases: TGTGCTAGTGGCGCGACTAGGGCCCCGGGCGGGGAGCTGTTTTTT.

The rearrangement links TRBV29-1 to TRBJ1-1; D gene unclear. This CDR3 spans 13 amino acids. Germline V gene data show CDR1 as SQVTM and CDR2 as ANQGSEA. The germline V and J ends were trimmed by 5 bases and 3 bases, with 13 bases remaining between them. Here the CDR3 DNA reads TGCAGCGTTTTTGGGAAGAGGGACACTGAAGCTTTCTTT. It yields the protein CSVFGKRDTEAFF. The entire variable domain, with the rest obtained from reference TRBV29-1 and TRBJ1-1, is as follows: SAVISQKPSRDICQRGTSLTIQCQVDSQVTMMFWYRQQPGQSLTLIATANQGSEATYESGFVIDKFPISRPNLTFSTLTVSNMSPEDSSIYLCSVFGKRDTEAFFGQGTRLTVV.

The rearrangement joins TRBV6-6 to TRBJ2-7; D not resolved. CDR3 length: 13 residues. Deletions cut 6 bases from V and 2 bases from J, with 11 bases between. The V gene's germline CDR1 is MNHNY and CDR2 SVGAGI (reference sequence). This CDR3 is CASRFDPAYEQYV. The CDR3 bases are TGTGCCAGCAGGTTTGACCCTGCCTACGAGCAGTACGTC.

CDR3 in amino acids: CASSSSGRISNQPQHF. In nucleotides, the CDR3 is TGTGCCAGCTCATCAAGCGGCAGGATTAGCAATCAGCCCCAGCATTTT. The chain employs TRBV18 and TRBJ1-5, with D hard to call. The V and J ends lost 5 bases and 0 bases respectively, with 14 bases between them. Germline CDR1 and CDR2: KGHSH and LQKENI. The CDR3 consists of 16 residues.

Written as DNA, the CDR3 is TGTGCCTTTAACAGGGGGTTCGCTGAAAAACTGTTTTTT. This encodes CAFNRGFAEKLFF. The V call is TRBV30, the J call TRBJ1-4, with 8 bases matching TRBD1. The CDR3 has 13 residues. Germline CDR1 and CDR2: GTSNPN and SVGIG (reference sequence). The ends lost 7 bases at V and 7 bases at J; junction bases unmatched: 8.

This chain uses TRBV18 with TRBJ1-5; 7 positions match TRBD1. Trimming removed 3 bases from V and 7 bases from J; junction bases left unmatched: 9. Germline CDR1 KGHSH, CDR2 LQKENI. This CDR3 spans 15 amino acids. Here the CDR3 reads CASSPLGGGRQPQHF. DNA for the CDR3: TGTGCCAGCTCACCGTTAGGAGGGGGCCGACAGCCCCAGCATTTT.

V and J are TRBV5-4 and TRBJ2-5, with D possibly being TRBD2 (6 bases). This CDR3 is 13 amino acids long. The V end was cut by 3 bases, the J end by 3 bases, with 9 bases between. Germline V CDR1 and CDR2: SGHNT, YYREEE (reference sequence). DNA of the CDR3: TGTGCCAGCAGCTCGAAGCGGGAAGAGACCCAGTACTTC. This gives the protein CASSSKREETQYF.